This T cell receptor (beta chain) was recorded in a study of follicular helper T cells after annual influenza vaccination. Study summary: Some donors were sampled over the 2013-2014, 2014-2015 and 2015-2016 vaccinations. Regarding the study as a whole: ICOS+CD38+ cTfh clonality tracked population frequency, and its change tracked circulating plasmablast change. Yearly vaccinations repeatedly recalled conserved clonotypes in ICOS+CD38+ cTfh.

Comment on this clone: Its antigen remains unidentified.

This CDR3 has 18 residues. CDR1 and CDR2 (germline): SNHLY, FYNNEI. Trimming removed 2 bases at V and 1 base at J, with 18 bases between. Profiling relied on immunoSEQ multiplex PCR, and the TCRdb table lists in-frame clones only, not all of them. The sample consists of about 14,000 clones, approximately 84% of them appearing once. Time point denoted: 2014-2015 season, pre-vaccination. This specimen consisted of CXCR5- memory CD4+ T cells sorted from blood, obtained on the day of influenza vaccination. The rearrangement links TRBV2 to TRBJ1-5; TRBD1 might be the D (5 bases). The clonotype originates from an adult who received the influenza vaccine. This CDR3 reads CASSERQGRVWSNQPQHF. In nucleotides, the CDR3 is TGTGCCAGCAGTGAAAGGCAGGGAAGGGTCTGGAGCAATCAGCCCCAGCATTTT. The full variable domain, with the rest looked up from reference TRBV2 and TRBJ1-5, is EPEVTQTPSHQVTQMGQEVILRCVPISNHLYFYWYRQILGQKVEFLVSFYNNEISEKSEIFDDQFSVERPDGSNFTLKIRSTKLEDSAMYFCASSERQGRVWSNQPQHFGDGTRLSIL.